This is a list of T cell receptor beta chains from one sample in a study of cytomegalovirus exposure and HLA in healthy donors. The protocol was immunoSEQ multiplex PCR, while the TCRdb copy is restricted to in-frame clones and leaves out a portion. The sample shows under 150,000 clones, about 68% of them seen only once. Source material: PBMCs. These receptors were taken from a woman in her 40s in good health and CMV-seropositive. Each CDR3 is given with its conserved first and last residue. The order of the fields is J gene, clone size, V gene, D gene, CDR3 DNA, CDR3 protein. D genes are given only for firm matches. Clone size is not always given. Where it is, it says once, few, many or a class for expanded clones.

>TRBJ1-2|.|TRBV13|.
TGTGCCAGCAGCTCGACAGGAGCAAACTATGGCTACACCTTC
CASSSTGANYGYTF
>TRBJ2-2|.|TRBV7-6|.
TGTGCCAGCAGCCTAAGGACAGAGAGGGCCGGGGAGCTGTTTTTT
CASSLRTERAGELFF
>TRBJ1-5|once|TRBV30|TRBD1
TGTGCCTGGAGTGTTGAAGGGGACAGAAATCAGCCCCAGCATTTT
CAWSVEGDRNQPQHF
>TRBJ1-4|few|TRBV4-1|TRBD1
TGCGCCAGCAGGGCTAGACAGGGACGTAACAATGAAAAACTGTTTTTT
CASRARQGRNNEKLFF
>TRBJ2-3|few|TRBV18|.
TGTGCCAGCTCACCAGGAGTCGGGGATACGCAGTATTTT
CASSPGVGDTQYF
>TRBJ2-1|.|TRBV27|TRBD2
TGTGCCAGCTGGGGACTAGCGGGCCGAAGTGAGCAGTTCTTC
CASWGLAGRSEQFF
>TRBJ1-1|.|TRBV5-1|TRBD1
TGCGCCAGCAGCGATATAGGGGGCACCACTGAAGCTTTCTTT
CASSDIGGTTEAFF
>TRBJ2-2|few|TRBV6-5|TRBD2
TGTGCCAGCAGGAGTAGCGGGGGAGCCACCGGGGAGCTGTTTTTT
CASRSSGGATGELFF
>TRBJ2-5|.|TRBV19|TRBD1
TGTGCCAGCAGTGGTGGCACAGGGGCCCAAGAGACCCAGTACTTC
CASSGGTGAQETQYF
>TRBJ2-6|few|TRBV7-3|TRBD1
TGTGCCAGCAGCTTAAGGGGGACAGATACTGGGGCCAACGTCCTGACTTTC
CASSLRGTDTGANVLTF
>TRBJ2-7|.|TRBV6-1|TRBD2
TGTGCCAGCAGTGTCGGACTAGCGGGGGCCTACGAGCAGTACTTC
CASSVGLAGAYEQYF
>TRBJ1-2|.|TRBV29-1|.
TGCAGCGCCTCCCCGGAGGAAGTCTATGGCTACACCTTC
CSASPEEVYGYTF
>TRBJ2-7|.|TRBV19|.
TGTGCCAGTAGTAAGGGCAGGGTAGGTTACGAGCAGTACTTC
CASSKGRVGYEQYF
>TRBJ1-1|.|TRBV5-8|.
TGTGCCAGCAGCTTGGTGGAGGTGGCGAACACTGAAGCTTTCTTT
CASSLVEVANTEAFF
>TRBJ2-7|.|TRBV11-2|TRBD1
TGTGCCAGCAGCTTTGGGACAGTAACCTACGAGCAGTACTTC
CASSFGTVTYEQYF
>TRBJ2-3|once|TRBV7-3|.
TGTGCCAGCAGCTTTCGGTTGGTTGCAGATACGCAGTATTTT
CASSFRLVADTQYF
>TRBJ2-7|.|TRBV9|.
TGTGCCAGCAGCGTAGGAGGAATGCTAGGCTACGAGCAGTACTTC
CASSVGGMLGYEQYF
>TRBJ2-1|.|TRBV4-1|TRBD1
TGCGCCAGCAGCCAGAACAGGGGGAGCTCCTACAATGAGCAGTTCTTC
CASSQNRGSSYNEQFF
>TRBJ2-1|.|TRBV4-3|TRBD2
TGCGCCAGCAGCCAAGAGTTGCTAGCGGGGGGGCCTTACAATGAGCAGTTCTTC
CASSQELLAGGPYNEQFF
>TRBJ1-1|.|TRBV4-2|TRBD1
TGTGCCAGCAGCCTACCCCGGACAGGGTCTGACACTGAAGCTTTCTTT
CASSLPRTGSDTEAFF
>TRBJ2-7|few|TRBV27|TRBD1
TGTGCCAGCAGTTTATTAGGGACAGGCCCGCCCGAGCAGTACTTC
CASSLLGTGPPEQYF
>TRBJ2-1|.|TRBV7-3|TRBD2
TGTGCCAGCAGCCCAACCTCTAGCGGGGGGGGTGAGCAGTTCTTC
CASSPTSSGGGEQFF
>TRBJ1-2|.|TRBV5-4|.
TGTGCCAGCGGCAGGGATACGAACTATGGCTACACCTTC
CASGRDTNYGYTF
>TRBJ1-2|.|TRBV28|.
TGTGCCAGCAGTCTAAGAGCTAACTATGGCTACACCTTC
CASSLRANYGYTF
>TRBJ1-5|.|TRBV2|.
TGTGCCAGCAGTCGTACAGGGACCGGTCAGCCCCAGCATTTT
CASSRTGTGQPQHF
>TRBJ2-3|.|TRBV29-1|.
TGCAGCCCATTCAAGGGGGGGTTGCAGTATTTT
CSPFKGGLQYF
>TRBJ2-5|.|TRBV7-7|TRBD1
TGTGCTAGCAGCAAGACAGGGGTGATAGAGACCCAGTACTTC
CASSKTGVIETQYF
>TRBJ2-7|few|TRBV28|TRBD1
TGTGCCAGCAGTTTTTGGGACAGAGCCTACGAGCAGTACTTC
CASSFWDRAYEQYF
>TRBJ1-1|.|TRBV7-9|.
TGTGCCAGCAGCTTAAGGGGTTCCACTGAAGCTTTCTTT
CASSLRGSTEAFF
>TRBJ2-1|.|TRBV21-1|.
TGTGCCAGCAGCCCCCCCGGGGGTGGCAGGGGGGTCAAGGGGGAGCAGTTCTTC
CASSPPGGGRGVKGEQFF
>TRBJ1-6|once|TRBV4-3|.
TGCGCCAGCAGCCATGCTAAAAGCTCCTATAATTCACCCCTCCACTTT
CASSHAKSSYNSPLHF
>TRBJ1-1|.|TRBV12-5|.
TGTGCTAGTGGTTTGGTACGGGGGATGAACACTGAAGCTTTCTTT
CASGLVRGMNTEAFF
>TRBJ2-7|once|TRBV19|.
TGTGCCAGTAGTATAGTTTCCGGGAGCCCCTACGAGCAGTACTTC
CASSIVSGSPYEQYF
>TRBJ2-7|few|TRBV6-1|TRBD1
TGTGCCAGCAGTGAAGCGGGGACAGGGGTCCTATACGAGCAGTACTTC
CASSEAGTGVLYEQYF
>TRBJ1-5|.|TRBV6-1|.
TGTGCCAGCAGCCGTGAGCATCAGCCCCAGCATTTT
CASSREHQPQHF
>TRBJ2-2|.|TRBV7-9|TRBD1
TGTGCCAGCAGCTTGGAGACAGGGGGCACCGGGGAGCTGTTTTTT
CASSLETGGTGELFF
>TRBJ2-3|few|TRBV19|TRBD2
TGTGCCAGTAGTATAGGTGGTAGCGGGATGAGCACAGATACGCAGTATTTT
CASSIGGSGMSTDTQYF
>TRBJ2-1|.|TRBV15|TRBD2
TGTGCCACCAGCAGCCCCTTTTCGGGAGGGGGGAAGAATGAGCAGTTCTTC
CATSSPFSGGGKNEQFF
>TRBJ1-2|once|TRBV25-1|.
TGTGCCAGCAGCGCCCCGGGAGGGGTCTCTGGCTACACCTTC
CASSAPGGVSGYTF
>TRBJ1-2|.|TRBV6-6|.
TGTGCCAGCAGTTACTTGGGGGGGGCTGGTGGCTACACCTTC
CASSYLGGAGGYTF
>TRBJ2-2|few|TRBV6-6|.
TGTGCCAGCAGTTCGAGGGCGGGGGAGCTGTTTTTT
CASSSRAGELFF
>TRBJ2-7|.|TRBV5-4|.
TGTGCCAGCAGCTCCGGACAGTGGGTCTACGAGCAGTACTTC
CASSSGQWVYEQYF
>TRBJ2-7|.|TRBV6-6|TRBD2
TGTGCCAGCACCCCTAGCGGTAGCTCCTACGAGCAGTACTTC
CASTPSGSSYEQYF
>TRBJ1-6|few|TRBV19|TRBD1
TGTGCCAGTAACCCGGGACAGCTTAATTCACCCCTCCACTTT
CASNPGQLNSPLHF
>TRBJ1-1|.|TRBV15|.
TGTGCCACCAGCAGAGACCCAACAGGCCCGGTGAACACTGAAGCTTTCTTT
CATSRDPTGPVNTEAFF
>TRBJ2-7|few|TRBV5-1|TRBD2
TGCGCCAGCAGCATGGCTGGGACTAGCGCCAGCTACGAGCAGTACTTC
CASSMAGTSASYEQYF
>TRBJ2-7|.|TRBV5-1|TRBD2
TGCGCCAGCAGCCCTAAAGTTGGCATCGGACTAGCGGGAAAGTACGAGCAGTACTTC
CASSPKVGIGLAGKYEQYF
>TRBJ1-1|.|TRBV6-6|.
TGTGCCAGCAGTAAGGACAGCACTGAAGCTTTCTTT
CASSKDSTEAFF
>TRBJ2-3|few|TRBV5-1|TRBD2
TGCGCCAGCAGCTTGGGTATTAGCGGGGCTACTAGCACAGATACGCAGTATTTT
CASSLGISGATSTDTQYF
>TRBJ2-5|.|TRBV7-6|TRBD2
TGTGCCAGCAGCTTAGCAGCGGGAACACAAGAGACCCAGTACTTC
CASSLAAGTQETQYF
>TRBJ2-1|.|TRBV7-9|TRBD2
TGTGCCAGCAGCACTAGCGGGGTTCCCTCCTACAATGAGCAGTTCTTC
CASSTSGVPSYNEQFF